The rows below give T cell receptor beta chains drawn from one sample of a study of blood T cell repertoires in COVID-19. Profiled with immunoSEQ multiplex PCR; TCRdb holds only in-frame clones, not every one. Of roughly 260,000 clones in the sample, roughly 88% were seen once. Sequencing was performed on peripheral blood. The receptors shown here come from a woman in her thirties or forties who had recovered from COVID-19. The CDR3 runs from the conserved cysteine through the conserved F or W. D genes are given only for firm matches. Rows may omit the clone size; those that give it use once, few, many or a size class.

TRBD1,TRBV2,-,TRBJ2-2,CASKGQGNTGELFF,TGTGCCAGCAAAGGACAGGGTAACACCGGGGAGCTGTTTTTT
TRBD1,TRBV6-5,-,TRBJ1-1,CASRGQGGNTEAFF,TGTGCCAGCAGAGGACAGGGGGGGAACACTGAAGCTTTCTTT
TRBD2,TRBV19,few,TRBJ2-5,CASSTAGGPLKTQYF,TGTGCCAGTAGTACAGCGGGGGGGCCTCTGAAGACCCAGTACTTC
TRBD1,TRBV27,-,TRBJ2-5,CASSPGTARHQETQYF,TGTGCCAGCAGTCCCGGGACAGCGAGACACCAAGAGACCCAGTACTTC
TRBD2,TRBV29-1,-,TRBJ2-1,CSVKTSGHYNEQFF,TGCAGCGTTAAGACTAGCGGACACTACAATGAGCAGTTCTTC
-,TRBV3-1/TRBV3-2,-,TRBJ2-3,CASSQDRTTTQYF,TGTGCCAGCAGCCAAGATCGGACAACTACGCAGTATTTT
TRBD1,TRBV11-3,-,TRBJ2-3,CASSFQGDTDTQYF,TGTGCCAGCAGCTTCCAGGGGGACACAGATACGCAGTATTTT
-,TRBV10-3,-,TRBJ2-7,CAISESKSLAYEQYF,TGTGCCATCAGTGAGTCGAAGAGTCTCGCCTACGAGCAGTACTTC
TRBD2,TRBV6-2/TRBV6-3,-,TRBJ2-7,CASSHGLAGPYEQYF,TGTGCCAGCAGTCACGGACTAGCGGGTCCCTACGAGCAGTACTTC
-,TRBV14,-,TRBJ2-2,CASSQQLAGELFF,TGTGCCAGCAGCCAACAACTAGCCGGGGAGCTGTTTTTT
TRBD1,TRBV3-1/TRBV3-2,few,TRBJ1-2,CASSQELAQGRGGYTF,TGTGCCAGCAGCCAAGAACTGGCACAGGGGCGGGGTGGCTACACCTTC
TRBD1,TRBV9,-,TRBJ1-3,CASSPWTGDSGNTIYF,TGTGCCAGCAGCCCCTGGACAGGGGACTCTGGAAACACCATATATTTT
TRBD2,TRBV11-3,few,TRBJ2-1,CASSFGGLAVIGEQFF,TGTGCCAGCAGCTTCGGGGGACTAGCGGTGATAGGTGAGCAGTTCTTC
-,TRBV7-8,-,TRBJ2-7,CASSLNGGARSYEQYF,TGTGCCAGCAGCTTAAATGGGGGGGCCCGCTCCTACGAGCAGTACTTC
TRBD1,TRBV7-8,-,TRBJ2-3,CASSHRDRATDTQYF,TGTGCCAGCAGTCACCGGGACAGGGCCACAGATACGCAGTATTTT
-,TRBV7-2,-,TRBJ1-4,CASSFGHRNEKLFF,TGTGCCAGCAGCTTCGGACATAGGAACGAAAAACTGTTTTTT
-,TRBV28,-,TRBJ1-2,CASRETLSGYTF,TGTGCCAGCAGAGAAACATTATCTGGCTACACCTTC